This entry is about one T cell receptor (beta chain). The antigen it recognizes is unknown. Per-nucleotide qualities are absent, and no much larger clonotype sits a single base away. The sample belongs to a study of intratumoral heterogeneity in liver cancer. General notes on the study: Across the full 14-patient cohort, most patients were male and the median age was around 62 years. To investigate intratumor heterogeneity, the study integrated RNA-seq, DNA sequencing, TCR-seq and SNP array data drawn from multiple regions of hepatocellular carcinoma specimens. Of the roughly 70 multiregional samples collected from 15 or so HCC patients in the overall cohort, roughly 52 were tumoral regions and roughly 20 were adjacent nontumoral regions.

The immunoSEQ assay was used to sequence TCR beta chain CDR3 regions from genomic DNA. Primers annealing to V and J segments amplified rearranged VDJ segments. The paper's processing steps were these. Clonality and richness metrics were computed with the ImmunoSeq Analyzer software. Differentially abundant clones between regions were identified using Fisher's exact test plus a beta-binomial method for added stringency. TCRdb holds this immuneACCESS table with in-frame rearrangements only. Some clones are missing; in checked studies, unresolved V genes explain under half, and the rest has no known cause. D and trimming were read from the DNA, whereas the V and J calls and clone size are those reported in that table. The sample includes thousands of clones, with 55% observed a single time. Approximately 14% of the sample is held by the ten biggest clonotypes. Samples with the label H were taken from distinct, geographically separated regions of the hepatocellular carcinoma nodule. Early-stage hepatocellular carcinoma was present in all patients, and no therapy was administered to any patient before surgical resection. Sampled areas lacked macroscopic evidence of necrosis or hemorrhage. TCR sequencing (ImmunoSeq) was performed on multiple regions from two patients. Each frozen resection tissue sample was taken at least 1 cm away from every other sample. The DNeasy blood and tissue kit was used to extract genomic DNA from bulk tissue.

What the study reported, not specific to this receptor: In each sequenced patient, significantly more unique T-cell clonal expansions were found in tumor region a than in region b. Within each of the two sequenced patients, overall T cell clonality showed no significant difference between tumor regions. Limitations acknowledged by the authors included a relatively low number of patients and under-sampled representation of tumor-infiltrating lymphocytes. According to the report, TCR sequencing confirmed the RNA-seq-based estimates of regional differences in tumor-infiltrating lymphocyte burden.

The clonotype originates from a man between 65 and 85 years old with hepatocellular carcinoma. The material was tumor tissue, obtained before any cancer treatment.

The DNA sequence is given as TGTGCCAGCAGGCGACAGGGGTTTAGGGAGCCCCAGCATTTT. Translation gives CASRRQGFREPQHF. The sequence links TRBV28 to TRBJ1-5; 8 junctional bases match TRBD1. The CDR3 runs 14 residues from the cysteine to the phenylalanine. Only the CDR3 DNA stays, 42 bases, in frame from base 1. CDR1 and CDR2 (MDHEN, SYDVKM) derive from the germline V gene. Germline trimming amounts to 6 bases on V and 8 bases on J, with 9 as the count of junction bases outside the gene matches.